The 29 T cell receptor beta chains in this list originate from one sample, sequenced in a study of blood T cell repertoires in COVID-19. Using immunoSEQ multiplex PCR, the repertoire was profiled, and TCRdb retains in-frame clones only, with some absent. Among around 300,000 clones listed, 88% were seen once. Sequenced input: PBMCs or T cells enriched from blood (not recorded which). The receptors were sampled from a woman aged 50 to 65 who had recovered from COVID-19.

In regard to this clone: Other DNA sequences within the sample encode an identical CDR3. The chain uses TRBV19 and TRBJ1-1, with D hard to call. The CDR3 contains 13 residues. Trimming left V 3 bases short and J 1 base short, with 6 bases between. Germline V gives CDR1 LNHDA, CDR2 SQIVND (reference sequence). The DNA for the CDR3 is TGTGCCAGTAGTATTGGGAGGAACACTGAAGCTTTCTTT. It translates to CASSIGRNTEAFF.

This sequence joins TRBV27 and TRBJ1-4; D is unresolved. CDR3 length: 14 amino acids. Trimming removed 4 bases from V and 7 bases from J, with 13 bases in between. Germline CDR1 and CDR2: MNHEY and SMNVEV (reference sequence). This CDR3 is CASSSLRSLEKLFF. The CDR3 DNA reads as TGTGCCAGCAGTTCCCTTCGGAGTCTTGAAAAACTGTTTTTT.

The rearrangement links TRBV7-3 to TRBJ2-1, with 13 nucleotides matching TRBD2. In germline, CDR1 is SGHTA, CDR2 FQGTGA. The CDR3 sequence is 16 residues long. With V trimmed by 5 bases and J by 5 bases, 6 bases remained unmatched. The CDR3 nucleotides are TGTGCCAGCAGCGCGACACTAGCGGGAGGGAACAATGAGCAGTTCTTC. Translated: CASSATLAGGNNEQFF.

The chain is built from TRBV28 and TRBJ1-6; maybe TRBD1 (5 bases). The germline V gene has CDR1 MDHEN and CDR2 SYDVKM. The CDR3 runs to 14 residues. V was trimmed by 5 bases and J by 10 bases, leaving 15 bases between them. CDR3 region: CASSAQGGGSPLHF. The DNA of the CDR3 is TGTGCCAGCAGTGCCCAGGGAGGAGGGTCACCCCTCCACTTT.

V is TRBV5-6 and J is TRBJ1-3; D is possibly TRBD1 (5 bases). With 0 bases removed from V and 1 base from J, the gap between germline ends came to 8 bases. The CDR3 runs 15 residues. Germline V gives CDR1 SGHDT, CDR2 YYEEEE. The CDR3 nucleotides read TGTGCCAGCAGCTTGGTCTCAGGGTCTGGAAACACCATATATTTT. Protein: CASSLVSGSGNTIYF.

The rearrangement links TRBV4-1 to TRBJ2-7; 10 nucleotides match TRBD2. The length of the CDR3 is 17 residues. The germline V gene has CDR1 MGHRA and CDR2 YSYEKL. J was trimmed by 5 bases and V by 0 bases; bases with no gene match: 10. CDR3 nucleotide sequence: TGCGCCAGCAGCCAAGATCCGCCTAGCGGGAGCCCCCACGAGCAGTACTTC. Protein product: CASSQDPPSGSPHEQYF.

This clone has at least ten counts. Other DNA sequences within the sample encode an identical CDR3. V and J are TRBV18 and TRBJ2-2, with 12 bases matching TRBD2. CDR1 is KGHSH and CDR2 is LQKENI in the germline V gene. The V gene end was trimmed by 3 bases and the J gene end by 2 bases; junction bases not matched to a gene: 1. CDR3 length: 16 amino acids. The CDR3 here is CASSPGLAGNTGELFF. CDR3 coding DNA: TGTGCCAGCTCACCCGGACTAGCGGGAAACACCGGGGAGCTGTTTTTT. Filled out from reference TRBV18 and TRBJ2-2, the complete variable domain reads NAGVMQNPRHLVRRRGQEARLRCSPMKGHSHVYWYRQLPEEGLKFMVYLQKENIIDESGMPKERFSAEFPKEGPSILRIQQVVRGDSAAYFCASSPGLAGNTGELFFGEGSRLTVL.

The CDR3 is CASSPPGVETQYF. CDR3 coding DNA: TGTGCCAGCAGCCCCCCCGGAGTAGAGACCCAGTACTTC. The chain employs TRBV7-2 and TRBJ2-5; D is unclear. Germline V gene data show CDR1 as SGHTA and CDR2 as FQGNSA. V was shortened by 5 bases and J by 4 bases, with 11 bases between the two germline ends. The CDR3 contains 13 residues.

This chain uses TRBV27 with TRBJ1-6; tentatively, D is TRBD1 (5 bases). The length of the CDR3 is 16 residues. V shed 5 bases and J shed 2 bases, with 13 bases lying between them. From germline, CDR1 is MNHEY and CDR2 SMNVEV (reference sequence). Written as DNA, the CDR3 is TGTGCCAGCAGTGCATTGCGGGACCCCTATAATTCACCCCTCCACTTT. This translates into CASSALRDPYNSPLHF.

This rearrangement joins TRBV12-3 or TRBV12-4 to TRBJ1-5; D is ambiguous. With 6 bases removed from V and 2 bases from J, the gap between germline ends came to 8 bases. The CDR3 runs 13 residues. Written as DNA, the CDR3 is TGTGCCAGCAGGATCGAGGGCAATCAGCCCCAGCATTTT. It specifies CASRIEGNQPQHF.

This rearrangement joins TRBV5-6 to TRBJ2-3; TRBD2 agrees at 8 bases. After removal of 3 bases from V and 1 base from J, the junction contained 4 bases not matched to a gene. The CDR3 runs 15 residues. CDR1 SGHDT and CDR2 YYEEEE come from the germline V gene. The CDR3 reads CASSSMTSGTDTQYF. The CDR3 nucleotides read TGTGCCAGCAGCTCGATGACTAGCGGCACAGATACGCAGTATTTT. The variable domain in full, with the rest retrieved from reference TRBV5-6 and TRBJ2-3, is DAGVTQSPTHLIKTRGQQVTLRCSPKSGHDTVSWYQQALGQGPQFIFQYYEEEERQRGNFPDRFSGHQFPNYSSELNVNALLLGDSALYLCASSSMTSGTDTQYFGPGTRLTVL.

This chain's CDR3 is CASSAGTLYQPQHF. Here the CDR3 DNA reads TGTGCCAGCAGCGCCGGGACACTATATCAGCCCCAGCATTTT. V and J are TRBV7-2 and TRBJ1-5, with D perhaps matching TRBD1 (6 bases). Germline V gene data show CDR1 as SGHTA and CDR2 as FQGNSA. The ends were cut back, 5 bases at V and 5 bases at J, with 13 bases in the middle. This CDR3 has 14 amino acids.

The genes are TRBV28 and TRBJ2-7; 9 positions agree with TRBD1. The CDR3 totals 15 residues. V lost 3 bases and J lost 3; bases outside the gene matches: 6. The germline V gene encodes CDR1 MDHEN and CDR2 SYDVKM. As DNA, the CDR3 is TGTGCCAGCAGTTTCCTGACAGGGGGAAACTACGAGCAGTACTTC. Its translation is CASSFLTGGNYEQYF.

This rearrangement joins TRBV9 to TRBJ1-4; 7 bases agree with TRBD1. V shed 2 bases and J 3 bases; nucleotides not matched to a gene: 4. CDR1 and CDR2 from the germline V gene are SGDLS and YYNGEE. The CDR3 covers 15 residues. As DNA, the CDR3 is TGTGCCAGCAGCGTTGGGACAGCCCCTAATGAAAAACTGTTTTTT. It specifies CASSVGTAPNEKLFF.

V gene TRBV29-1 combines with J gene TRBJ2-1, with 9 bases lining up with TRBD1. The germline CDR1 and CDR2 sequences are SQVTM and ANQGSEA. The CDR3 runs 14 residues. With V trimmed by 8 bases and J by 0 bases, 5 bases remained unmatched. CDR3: CSTTGGDSYNEQFF. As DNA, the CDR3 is TGCAGCACGACAGGGGGAGACTCCTACAATGAGCAGTTCTTC.

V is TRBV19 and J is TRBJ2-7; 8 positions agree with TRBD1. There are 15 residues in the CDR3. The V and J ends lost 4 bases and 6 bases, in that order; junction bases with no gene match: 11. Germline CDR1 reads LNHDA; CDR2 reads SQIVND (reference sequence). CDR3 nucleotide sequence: TGTGCCAGTAGTACATCAGGGGGCAAGGCTGGCGAGCAGTACTTC. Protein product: CASSTSGGKAGEQYF.

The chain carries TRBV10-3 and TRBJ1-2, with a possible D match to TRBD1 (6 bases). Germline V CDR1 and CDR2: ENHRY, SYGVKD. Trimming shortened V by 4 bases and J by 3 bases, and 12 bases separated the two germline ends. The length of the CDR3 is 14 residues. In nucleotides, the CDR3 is TGTGCCATCAGTGGGACAGACTGGGACTATGGCTACACCTTC. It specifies CAISGTDWDYGYTF.

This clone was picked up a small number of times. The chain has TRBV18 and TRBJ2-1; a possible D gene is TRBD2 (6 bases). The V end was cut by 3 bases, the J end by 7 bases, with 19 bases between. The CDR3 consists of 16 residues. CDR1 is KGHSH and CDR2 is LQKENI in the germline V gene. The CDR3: CASSPTGTGEMNEQFF. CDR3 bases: TGTGCCAGCTCACCGACCGGGACGGGGGAGATGAATGAGCAGTTCTTC. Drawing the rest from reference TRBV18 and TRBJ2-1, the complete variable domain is NAGVMQNPRHLVRRRGQEARLRCSPMKGHSHVYWYRQLPEEGLKFMVYLQKENIIDESGMPKERFSAEFPKEGPSILRIQQVVRGDSAAYFCASSPTGTGEMNEQFFGPGTRLTVL.

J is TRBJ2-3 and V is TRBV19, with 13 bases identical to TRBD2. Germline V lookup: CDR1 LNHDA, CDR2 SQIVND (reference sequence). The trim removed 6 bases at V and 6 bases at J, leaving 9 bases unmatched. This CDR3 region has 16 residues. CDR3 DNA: TGTGCCAGTAGCGAACTAGCGGGAGGGCCGGCGGATACGCAGTATTTT. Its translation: CASSELAGGPADTQYF.

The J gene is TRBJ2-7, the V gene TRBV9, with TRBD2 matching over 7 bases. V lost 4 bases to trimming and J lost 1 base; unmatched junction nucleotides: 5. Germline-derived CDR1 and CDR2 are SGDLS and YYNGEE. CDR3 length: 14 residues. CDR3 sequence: CASSFGTTSYEQYF. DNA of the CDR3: TGTGCCAGCAGCTTCGGGACTACTTCCTACGAGCAGTACTTC. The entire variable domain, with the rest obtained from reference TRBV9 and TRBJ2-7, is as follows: DSGVTQTPKHLITATGQRVTLRCSPRSGDLSVYWYQQSLDQGLQFLIQYYNGEERAKGNILERFSAQQFPDLHSELNLSSLELGDSALYFCASSFGTTSYEQYFGPGTRLTVT.

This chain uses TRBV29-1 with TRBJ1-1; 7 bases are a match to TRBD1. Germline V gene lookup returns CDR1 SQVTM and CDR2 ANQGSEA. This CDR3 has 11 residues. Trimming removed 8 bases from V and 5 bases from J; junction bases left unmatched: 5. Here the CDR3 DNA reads TGCAGCATGGTACAGGGGACTGAAGCTTTCTTT. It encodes CSMVQGTEAFF.

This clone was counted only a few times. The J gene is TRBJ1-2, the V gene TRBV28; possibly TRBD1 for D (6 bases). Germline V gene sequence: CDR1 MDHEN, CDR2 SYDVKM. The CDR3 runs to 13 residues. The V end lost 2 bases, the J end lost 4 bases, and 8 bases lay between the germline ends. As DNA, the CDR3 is TGTGCCAGCAGTTTAGTGGGGGCCTATGGCTACACCTTC. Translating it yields CASSLVGAYGYTF.

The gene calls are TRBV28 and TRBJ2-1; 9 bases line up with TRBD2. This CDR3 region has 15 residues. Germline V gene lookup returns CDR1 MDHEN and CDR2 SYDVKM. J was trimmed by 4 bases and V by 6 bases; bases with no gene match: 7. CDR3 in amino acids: CASSAGGARYNEQFF. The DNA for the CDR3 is TGTGCCAGCAGCGCGGGGGGGGCGCGGTACAATGAGCAGTTCTTC.

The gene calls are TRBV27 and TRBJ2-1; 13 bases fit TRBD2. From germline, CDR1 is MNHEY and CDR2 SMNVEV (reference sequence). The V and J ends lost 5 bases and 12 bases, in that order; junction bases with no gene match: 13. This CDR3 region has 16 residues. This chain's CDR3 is CASSETLAGGGFGQFF. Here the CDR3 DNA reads TGTGCCAGCAGTGAAACACTAGCGGGAGGGGGTTTTGGGCAGTTCTTC.

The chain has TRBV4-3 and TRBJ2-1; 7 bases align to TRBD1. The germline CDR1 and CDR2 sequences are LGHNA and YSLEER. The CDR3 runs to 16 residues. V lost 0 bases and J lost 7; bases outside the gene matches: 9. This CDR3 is CASSQDRQGPGNEQFF. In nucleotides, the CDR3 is TGCGCCAGCAGCCAAGATAGACAGGGCCCGGGAAATGAGCAGTTCTTC.

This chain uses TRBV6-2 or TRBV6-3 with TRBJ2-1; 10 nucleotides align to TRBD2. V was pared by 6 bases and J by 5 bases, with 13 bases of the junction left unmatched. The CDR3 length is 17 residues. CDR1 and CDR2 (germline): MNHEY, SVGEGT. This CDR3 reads CASSPGASGRIDNEQFF. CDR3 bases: TGTGCCAGCAGCCCTGGGGCTAGCGGGAGAATCGACAATGAGCAGTTCTTC.

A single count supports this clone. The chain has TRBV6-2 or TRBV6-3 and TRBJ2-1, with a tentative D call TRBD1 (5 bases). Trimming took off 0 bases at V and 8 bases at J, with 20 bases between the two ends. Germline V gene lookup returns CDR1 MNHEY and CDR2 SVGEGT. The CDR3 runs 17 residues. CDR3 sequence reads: CASSYSTAGSPTDEQFF. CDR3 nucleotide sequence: TGTGCCAGCAGTTACTCGACTGCAGGGTCGCCTACGGATGAGCAGTTCTTC.

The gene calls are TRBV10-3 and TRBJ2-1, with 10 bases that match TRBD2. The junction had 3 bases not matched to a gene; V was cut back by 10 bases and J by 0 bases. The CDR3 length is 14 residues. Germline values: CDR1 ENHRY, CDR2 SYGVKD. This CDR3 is CATASGSSYNEQFF. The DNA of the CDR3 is TGTGCCACTGCTAGCGGGAGCTCCTACAATGAGCAGTTCTTC.

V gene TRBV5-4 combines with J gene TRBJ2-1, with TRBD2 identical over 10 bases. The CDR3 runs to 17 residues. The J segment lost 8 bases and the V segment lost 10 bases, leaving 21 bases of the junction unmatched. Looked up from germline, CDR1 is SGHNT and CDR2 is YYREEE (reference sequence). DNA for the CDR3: TGTGCCGGAGGGGCCGTGGACCCAAGCGGGAGGGCTTATGAGCAGTTCTTC. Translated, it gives CAGGAVDPSGRAYEQFF. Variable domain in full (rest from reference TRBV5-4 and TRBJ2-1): ETGVTQSPTHLIKTRGQQVTLRCSSQSGHNTVSWYQQALGQGPQFIFQYYREEENGRGNFPPRFSGLQFPNYSSELNVNALELDDSALYLCAGGAVDPSGRAYEQFFGPGTRLTVL.